This T cell receptor beta chain was recorded in a study of T cells after yellow fever vaccination. By 5'RACE template switching, TCR cDNA was produced, with a universal primer site and UMIs added in the process. TCRdb ran MiXCR on the 5' RACE reads and lists one entry per CDR3 protein. Among some 200,000 distinct CDR3 sequences listed, more than 9.5% were seen once. The TCR originated in a man in his late teens or twenties who received the YFV17D yellow fever vaccine. The sequencing used CD8+ T cells sorted from PBMCs, collected 15 days after the yellow fever booster vaccination.

CDR3 DNA: TGTGCCATCGGAAGCCCGGACCGCTCAAGGTTGGAGCCCCAGCATTTT. This gives the protein CAIGSPDRSRLEPQHF. This sequence joins TRBV10-3 and TRBJ1-5; D is unclear. The CDR3 runs to 16 residues. Germline-derived CDR1 and CDR2 are ENHRY and SYGVKD. With 8 bases removed from V and 8 bases from J, the gap between germline ends came to 25 bases.